The clone carrying this T cell receptor (beta chain) was picked up a small number of times. What it binds is not known. The data are from a study of metastatic and nonmetastatic thyroid tumors. Study-wide context: The comparison covered peripheral blood and tumor or nodule tissue in malignant and benign thyroid patients.

No treatment of any kind had been given to any patient before thyroid surgery. As handled by the study authors: To classify distant metastasis in papillary thyroid cancer, a model was built from CDR3 differences across clinicopathological groups. With MiXCR, TCRdb called clones anew from the PCR reads. These V and J calls rely on TCRdb rather than the paper's analysis. The repertoire has about 20,000 clones, around 34% of them found once; the top ten carry 29%. Study-wide results and caveats: According to reports, the diversity of TCR beta was significantly higher in malignant thyroid tumors than in benign nodules, and this held in both blood and tumor samples.

The source of this sequence is a female donor with papillary thyroid cancer or a benign thyroid nodule (not recorded which). Some clones in this sample may be carry-over from other donors' samples. Sequencing was done on a sample of tumor tissue.

The CDR3: CASSGTGDINTEAFF. The CDR3 DNA reads as TGTGCCAGCAGTGGGACAGGGGATATTAACACTGAAGCTTTCTTT. The genes are TRBV12-3 or TRBV12-4 and TRBJ1-1; 10 bases fit TRBD1. V trimming: 5 bases; J trimming: 2 bases; junction bases outside the gene matches: 5. This CDR3 contains 15 residues.